The 22 T cell receptor beta chains below were found in one sample sequenced in a study of OX40 agonist ivuxolimab in advanced cancers. Library preparation was by the immunoSEQ multiplex PCR assay. Drawn from immuneACCESS, this table holds only the in-frame rearrangements with V and J called that TCRdb kept. Clones are partly lost; checked studies trace under half to an unresolved V gene and leave the rest unexplained. The sample table contains 70,000 to 90,000 clones; only one count was recorded for over 75% of them. 6.9% of the sample is in the top ten clones. The sequenced sample was CD4+ or CD8+ T cells sorted from blood, obtained in a trial of the OX40 agonist ivuxolimab. These receptor sequences come from an adult with an advanced solid tumor such as melanoma, head and neck, liver or kidney cancer.

This sequence joins TRBV27 and TRBJ2-7; 7 bases agree with TRBD1. Germline trimming cut 2 bases from V and 2 bases from J; bases unmatched to any gene: 6. The CDR3 covers 15 residues. Germline assignment: CDR1 MNHEY and CDR2 SMNVEV (reference sequence). DNA of the CDR3: TGTGCCAGCAGTTTACAGACAGGGCCCACCTACGAGCAGTACTTC. Its translation: CASSLQTGPTYEQYF.

V usage is TRBV7-3 and J usage is TRBJ2-2; no clear D gene. The CDR3 contains 14 residues. V was cut by 3 bases and J by 7 bases, with 12 bases left in between. Germline V gives CDR1 SGHTA, CDR2 FQGTGA. In DNA, the CDR3 is TGTGCCAGCAGCTTGGCCTATGGGAACGGGGAGCTGTTTTTT. Its protein product is CASSLAYGNGELFF. The full variable domain, its missing parts supplied by reference TRBV7-3 and TRBJ2-2, is GAGVSQTPSNKVTEKGKYVELRCDPISGHTALYWYRQSLGQGPEFLIYFQGTGAADDSGLPNDRFFAVRPEGSVSTLKIQRTERGDSAVYLCASSLAYGNGELFFGEGSRLTVL.

The chain carries TRBV2 and TRBJ1-5, with D unclear. The CDR3 loop spans 15 amino acids. Germline V gene sequence: CDR1 SNHLY, CDR2 FYNNEI. Between the trimmed V and J ends, which lost 4 bases and 4 bases, there was a span of 14 bases. The CDR3 DNA sequence: TGTGCCAGCAGTGTTCGCGGCAGAACAAATCAGCCCCAGCATTTT. Translating gives CASSVRGRTNQPQHF. Using reference TRBV2 and TRBJ1-5 for the parts outside the CDR3, the full variable domain is EPEVTQTPSHQVTQMGQEVILRCVPISNHLYFYWYRQILGQKVEFLVSFYNNEISEKSEIFDDQFSVERPDGSNFTLKIRSTKLEDSAMYFCASSVRGRTNQPQHFGDGTRLSIL.

This chain joins TRBV2 and TRBJ2-5; D perhaps matches TRBD2 (6 bases). The DNA end is a closer match to TRBJ2-7, so the J assignment may be wrong. Germline-derived CDR1 and CDR2 are SNHLY and FYNNEI. This CDR3 comprises 14 residues. DNA for the CDR3: TGTGCCAGCAGTGGGCGGGACGGAACCTACGAGCAGTACTTC. Translated, it gives CASSGRDGTYEQYF.

A few counts support this clone. V is TRBV18 and J is TRBJ1-6; tentative D call: TRBD1 (6 bases). The germline gives CDR1 KGHSH, CDR2 LQKENI. Trimming left V 1 base short and J 7 bases short, with 11 bases between. The CDR3 length is 15 residues. CDR3 in DNA: TGTGCCAGCTCACCACGCACAGGGAAGAATTCACCCCTCCACTTT. Protein sequence: CASSPRTGKNSPLHF. The full variable domain, with the rest looked up from reference TRBV18 and TRBJ1-6, is NAGVMQNPRHLVRRRGQEARLRCSPMKGHSHVYWYRQLPEEGLKFMVYLQKENIIDESGMPKERFSAEFPKEGPSILRIQQVVRGDSAAYFCASSPRTGKNSPLHFGNGTRLTVT.

The CDR3 reads CASSQRYRDPGEQYF. CDR3 sequence (DNA): TGCGCCAGCAGCCAAAGATACCGGGACCCGGGGGAGCAGTACTTC. This chain joins TRBV4-3 and TRBJ2-7; D might be TRBD1 or TRBD2, each matching 5 bases. V gave up 2 bases and J gave up 7 bases, with 18 bases separating them. This CDR3 has 15 amino acids. Germline V gene lookup returns CDR1 LGHNA and CDR2 YSLEER.

This sequence joins TRBV19 and TRBJ1-2, with D uncertain. The CDR3 extends over 14 amino acids. Looked up from germline, CDR1 is LNHDA and CDR2 is SQIVND (reference sequence). Trimming left V 3 bases short and J 2 bases short, with 10 bases between. The chain's CDR3 is CASSIGQDNYGYTF. The CDR3, as DNA: TGTGCCAGTAGTATCGGGCAGGACAACTATGGCTACACCTTC.

The gene calls are TRBV19 and TRBJ2-5, with a possible D match to TRBD1 (5 bases). This CDR3 spans 15 amino acids. Trimming stripped 4 bases from V and 5 bases from J, with 17 bases between. CDR1 and CDR2 (germline): LNHDA, SQIVND (reference sequence). The CDR3 DNA follows: TGTGCCAGTAGTACAACAGGTCCTGGACGGGAGACCCAGTACTTC. It codes for CASSTTGPGRETQYF.

The chain recombines TRBV4-3 with TRBJ2-2, with a possible D match to TRBD2 (7 bases). Trimming stripped 3 bases from V and 10 bases from J, with 12 bases between. The CDR3 extends over 13 amino acids. Germline CDR1 and CDR2: LGHNA and YSLEER. CDR3 residues: CASSQGGGEELFF. The CDR3 nucleotides are TGCGCCAGCAGCCAGGGGGGGGGCGAGGAGCTGTTTTTT.

The chain employs TRBV2 and TRBJ2-1, with D possibly matching TRBD1 (6 bases). Germline CDR1 SNHLY, CDR2 FYNNEI. V was clipped by 1 base and J by 3 bases, with 10 bases between them. The CDR3 covers 15 residues. This chain's CDR3 is CASSEVGGGYNEQFF. The DNA of the CDR3 is TGTGCCAGCAGTGAAGTAGGGGGTGGCTACAATGAGCAGTTCTTC. The full variable domain, with the rest looked up from reference TRBV2 and TRBJ2-1, is EPEVTQTPSHQVTQMGQEVILRCVPISNHLYFYWYRQILGQKVEFLVSFYNNEISEKSEIFDDQFSVERPDGSNFTLKIRSTKLEDSAMYFCASSEVGGGYNEQFFGPGTRLTVL.

This sequence joins TRBV11-2 and TRBJ2-2, with D perhaps TRBD1 or TRBD2 (6 bases each). V was clipped by 1 base and J by 6 bases, with 12 bases between them. The length of the CDR3 is 15 residues. The germline V gene has CDR1 SGHAT and CDR2 FQNNGV. The CDR3 protein is CASSLGVRGAGELFF. The CDR3 DNA follows: TGTGCCAGCAGCTTAGGAGTTAGGGGGGCCGGGGAGCTGTTTTTT.

This sequence joins TRBV2 and TRBJ2-7; either TRBD1 or TRBD2 may supply D (5 bases each). V lost 3 bases and J lost 4, with 7 bases in between. The germline V gene has CDR1 SNHLY and CDR2 FYNNEI. CDR3 length: 12 amino acids. The CDR3 DNA sequence: TGTGCCAGCAGTGAGGGACGATACGAGCAGTACTTC. This translates into CASSEGRYEQYF.

This rearrangement joins TRBV10-3 to TRBJ1-6; TRBD1 matches 7 bases. CDR3 length: 14 residues. Germline loops: CDR1 ENHRY, CDR2 SYGVKD. After removal of 6 bases from V and 7 bases from J, the junction contained 6 bases not matched to a gene. CDR3 in amino acids: CAIRPRDSNSPLHF. The CDR3 nucleotides read TGTGCCATCAGACCCCGGGACAGCAATTCACCCCTCCACTTT.

This clone was seen more than once but under ten times. Here the CDR3 DNA reads TGTGCCAGCATGATCTCGGCAGGGGCCTTGGACTATGGCTACACCTTC. Translated, it gives CASMISAGALDYGYTF. The rearrangement joins TRBV27 to TRBJ1-2; D is perhaps TRBD1 (6 bases). This CDR3 has 16 residues. V lost 7 bases, J lost 3 bases, and 21 bases lay in between. CDR1 is MNHEY, CDR2 SMNVEV, per germline (reference sequence).

This CDR3 is CASSPEVLAGGLRTQYF. The CDR3 bases are TGTGCCAGCAGCCCCGAAGTACTAGCGGGAGGGCTGCGTACGCAGTATTTT. This sequence joins TRBV4-2 and TRBJ2-3, with TRBD2 matching over 13 bases. CDR3 length: 17 residues. The germline gives CDR1 LGHNA, CDR2 YNFKEQ. J was trimmed by 8 bases and V by 4 bases; bases with no gene match: 12.

This clone was counted once. V is TRBV18 and J is TRBJ1-4, with 7 positions matching TRBD1. CDR1 KGHSH and CDR2 LQKENI come from the germline V gene. The J segment lost 3 bases and the V segment lost 3 bases, leaving 4 bases of the junction unmatched. The CDR3 covers 15 residues. The CDR3 DNA reads TGTGCCAGCTCACCCTTGACAGGGTCTAATGAAAAACTGTTTTTT. Translating it yields CASSPLTGSNEKLFF.

The V and J genes are TRBV7-2 and TRBJ2-1, with D perhaps TRBD1 (6 bases). Germline CDR1 is SGHTA and CDR2 is FQGNSA. Trimming removed 7 bases from V and 3 bases from J, with 13 bases in between. The CDR3 spans 14 residues. DNA for the CDR3: TGTGCCAGCACTCGACAGGCCCACTACAATGAGCAGTTCTTC. Its translation is CASTRQAHYNEQFF.

The chain employs TRBV14 and TRBJ1-1, with unresolved D. V was shortened by 0 bases and J by 4 bases, with 9 bases between the two germline ends. CDR1 SGHDN and CDR2 FVKESK come from the germline V gene. The CDR3 is made up of 14 amino acids. The CDR3 bases are TGTGCCAGCAGCCAAGATCGGCCTTTCACTGAAGCTTTCTTT. Translated, it gives CASSQDRPFTEAFF.

This rearrangement joins TRBV5-5 to TRBJ2-2, with D hard to call. The CDR3 sequence is 18 residues long. V lost 7 bases and J lost 1, with 23 bases in between. The V gene's germline CDR1 is SGHKS and CDR2 YYEKEE (reference sequence). CDR3 nucleotides: TGTGCCAGCTCCTCCCCAGCACAAGGGCTTAAGAACACCGGGGAGCTGTTTTTT. This sequence encodes CASSSPAQGLKNTGELFF.

This chain uses TRBV5-1 with TRBJ2-6; 7 bases are shared with TRBD1. The ends lost 1 base at V and 0 bases at J; junction bases unmatched: 4. Germline V gives CDR1 SGHRS, CDR2 YFSETQ. The CDR3 totals 17 residues. The CDR3 here is CASSLRQGSSGANVLTF. In nucleotides, the CDR3 is TGCGCCAGCAGCTTGAGACAGGGAAGCTCTGGGGCCAACGTCCTGACTTTC.

This clone was recorded only once. The V call is TRBV4-1, the J call TRBJ2-1, with D tentatively TRBD2 (5 bases). The CDR3 extends over 16 amino acids. The germline CDR1 and CDR2 sequences are MGHRA and YSYEKL. V shed 0 bases and J shed 0 bases, with 9 bases lying between them. CDR3 in amino acids: CASSQDRGGSYNEQFF. CDR3 DNA sequence: TGCGCCAGCAGCCAAGATCGGGGTGGCTCCTACAATGAGCAGTTCTTC.

This rearrangement joins TRBV11-3 to TRBJ2-7, with D unclear. This CDR3 spans 14 amino acids. V lost 5 bases and J lost 5, with 16 bases in between. Germline CDR1 SGHNT, CDR2 YENEEA. CDR3 DNA: TGTGCCAGCAGCCCTCGCATGGGGTCCCACGAGCAGTACTTC. It codes for CASSPRMGSHEQYF.